The clone carrying this T cell receptor (beta chain) has a count of ten or more. In TCRdb, the 5' RACE reads were re-called with MiXCR into one record per CDR3 protein. The sample consists of hundreds of thousands of distinct CDR3 sequences, roughly 20% of them appearing once. V lost 0 bases to trimming and J lost 0 bases, with 9 bases between them. The CDR3 extends over 16 amino acids. Per the germline V gene, CDR1 is MGHRA and CDR2 is YSYEKL. The sample originates from a study of CD8 T cells in ankylosing spondylitis. The origin of this receptor is a male donor with ankylosing spondylitis or in good health (not recorded which). The rearrangement uses TRBV4-1 and TRBJ2-1, with D unclear. The sample was blood, either unsorted or a sorted T cell fraction (not recorded which). CDR3 amino acids: CASSQESRASYNEQFF. The CDR3 nucleotides are TGCGCCAGCAGCCAAGAGAGCCGGGCCTCCTACAATGAGCAGTTCTTC.